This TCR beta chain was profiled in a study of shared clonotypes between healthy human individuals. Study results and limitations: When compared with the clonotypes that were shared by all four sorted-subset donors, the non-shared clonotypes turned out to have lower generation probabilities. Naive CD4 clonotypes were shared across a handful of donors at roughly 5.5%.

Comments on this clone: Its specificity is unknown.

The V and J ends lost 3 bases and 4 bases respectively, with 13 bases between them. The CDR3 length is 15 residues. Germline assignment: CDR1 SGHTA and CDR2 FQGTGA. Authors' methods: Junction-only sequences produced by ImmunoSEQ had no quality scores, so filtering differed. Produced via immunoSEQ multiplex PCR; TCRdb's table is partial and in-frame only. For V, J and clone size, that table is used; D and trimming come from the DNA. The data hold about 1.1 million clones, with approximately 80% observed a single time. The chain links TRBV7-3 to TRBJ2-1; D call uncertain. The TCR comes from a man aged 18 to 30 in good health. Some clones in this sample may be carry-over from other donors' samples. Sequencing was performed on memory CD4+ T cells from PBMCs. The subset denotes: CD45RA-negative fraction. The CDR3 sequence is CASSFYSTNYNEQFF. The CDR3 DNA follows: TGTGCCAGCAGCTTTTACAGCACAAATTACAATGAGCAGTTCTTC.